These 21 T cell receptor beta chains came from one sample sequenced in a study of early T cells in non-severe SARS-CoV-2 infection. MiXCR was run by TCRdb on the 5' RACE reads, yielding one entry per CDR3 protein. The data hold fewer than 85,000 distinct CDR3 sequences, with less than 15% observed a single time. What was sequenced was whole blood. The receptor source for this set is an adult who was a healthcare worker with PCR-confirmed SARS-CoV-2 infection or an uninfected control (not recorded which).

CDR3 sequence: CAWSSVHNSPLHF. The CDR3 bases are TGTGCCTGGAGTTCGGTTCACAATTCACCCCTCCACTTT. The chain recombines TRBV30 with TRBJ1-6, with no clear D. V shed 2 bases and J shed 7 bases, with 9 bases lying between them. The CDR3 length is 13 residues. Germline assignment: CDR1 GTSNPN and CDR2 SVGIG (reference sequence).

The chain carries TRBV21-1 and TRBJ2-7; the table gives TRBD2 as D, unverified against the DNA. TRBV21-1 is classified as a pseudogene. The CDR3 contains 13 residues. DNA for the CDR3: TGTGCCAGCAGCAAGGGAGGGGTCTACGAGCAGTACTTC. Protein sequence: CASSKGGVYEQYF.

The table lists this clonotype with a few counts. CDR3 coding DNA: TGCAGCGTAATGACAGGGACCGACGAGCAGTACTTC. As protein: CSVMTGTDEQYF. This rearrangement joins TRBV29-1 to TRBJ2-7; 7 bases agree with TRBD1. Germline V gene sequence: CDR1 SQVTM, CDR2 ANQGSEA. The CDR3 length is 12 residues. Trimming cost V 6 bases and J 5 bases; bases outside gene matches: 7.

This clonotype was detected only a few times. This chain joins TRBV4-2 and TRBJ2-5; TRBD1 agrees at 7 bases. Per the germline V gene, CDR1 is LGHNA and CDR2 is YNFKEQ. This CDR3 region has 16 residues. Trimming took 1 base from V and 2 from J; bases not matched to a gene: 7. Here the CDR3 reads CASSQAGQGVQETQYF. Here the CDR3 DNA reads TGTGCCAGCAGCCAAGCCGGCCAGGGGGTGCAAGAGACCCAGTACTTC.

This sequence joins TRBV19 and TRBJ2-7, with D possibly matching TRBD2 (7 bases). CDR3 length equals 16 residues. Deletions cut 0 bases from V and 0 bases from J, with 12 bases between. Germline values: CDR1 LNHDA, CDR2 SQIVND (reference sequence). Here the CDR3 reads CASSIESGTPSYEQYF. Written as DNA, the CDR3 is TGTGCCAGTAGTATAGAGAGCGGGACACCCTCCTACGAGCAGTACTTC.

The J gene is TRBJ1-6, the V gene TRBV2, with D hard to call. V was clipped by 6 bases and J by 0 bases, with 12 bases between them. Germline CDR1 reads SNHLY; CDR2 reads FYNNEI. The CDR3 contains 16 residues. The CDR3 sequence: CASRTDKSSYNSPLHF. Here the CDR3 DNA reads TGTGCCAGCAGGACCGATAAGAGCTCCTATAATTCACCCCTCCACTTT.

This clonotype was seen a few times. V gene TRBV18 combines with J gene TRBJ1-1; D call uncertain. Germline CDR1 reads KGHSH; CDR2 reads LQKENI. The CDR3 runs 13 residues. V was cut by 3 bases and J by 6 bases, with 11 bases left in between. CDR3 DNA sequence: TGTGCCAGCTCACCGTCAGTTCCTGCTGAAGCTTTCTTT. Encoded protein: CASSPSVPAEAFF.

This clonotype has only a few counts. The chain combines TRBV15 with TRBJ1-2, with 9 bases matching TRBD1. Looked up from germline, CDR1 is LNHNV and CDR2 is YYDKDF (reference sequence). The length of the CDR3 is 14 residues. V was clipped by 3 bases and J by 6 bases; unmatched bases: 5. The CDR3 DNA is TGTGCCACCAGCAGTTGGACAGGGGAGGATGGCTACACCTTC. It codes for CATSSWTGEDGYTF. Variable domain in full (rest from reference TRBV15 and TRBJ1-2): DAMVIQNPRYQVTQFGKPVTLSCSQTLNHNVMYWYQQKSSQAPKLLFHYYDKDFNNEADTPDNFQSRRPNTSFCFLDIRSPGLGDTAMYLCATSSWTGEDGYTFGSGTRLTVV.

The table lists this clonotype with many counts. This sequence joins TRBV10-2 and TRBJ1-1; unclear D gene. CDR1 is WSHSY and CDR2 is SAAADI in the germline V gene. The V and J ends lost 5 bases and 0 bases respectively, with 10 bases between them. There are 14 residues in the CDR3. Here the CDR3 reads CASSKGTLNTEAFF. The CDR3 region has the DNA TGCGCCAGCAGTAAAGGCACGCTGAACACTGAAGCTTTCTTT.

This clonotype was detected a few times. The chain uses TRBV28 and TRBJ2-7, with D possibly matching TRBD2 (5 bases). This CDR3 is built from 14 residues. Trimming shortened V by 5 bases and J by 3 bases, and 14 bases separated the two germline ends. Germline V gene lookup returns CDR1 MDHEN and CDR2 SYDVKM. CDR3 residues: CASSTVLGSYEQYF. CDR3 nucleotides: TGTGCCAGCAGTACCGTTCTTGGGAGCTACGAGCAGTACTTC.

The rearrangement joins TRBV7-2 to TRBJ1-5; D gene uncertain. Germline loops: CDR1 SGHTA, CDR2 FQGNSA. The CDR3 has 13 amino acids. V lost 0 bases, J lost 5 bases, and 5 bases lay in between. CDR3 sequence (DNA): TGTGCCAGCAGCTTAGCAGCCCATCAGCCCCAGCATTTT. Translating gives CASSLAAHQPQHF.

This clonotype was observed a few times. This chain links TRBV5-8 with TRBJ2-7, with TRBD2 matching 10 bases. Unmatched junction bases numbered 3, after V lost 5 bases and J lost 4 bases. This CDR3 comprises 13 residues. Germline values: CDR1 SGHTS, CDR2 YDEGEE. The CDR3 coding sequence is TGTGCCAGCAGAAAACTAGCGGGATACGAGCAGTACTTC. The encoded protein is CASRKLAGYEQYF. Full variable domain (rest looked up from reference TRBV5-8 and TRBJ2-7): EAGVTQSPTHLIKTRGQQATLRCSPISGHTSVYWYQQALGLGLQFLLWYDEGEERNRGNFPPRFSGRQFPNYSSELNVNALELEDSALYLCASRKLAGYEQYFGPGTRLTVT.

This clonotype was detected only a few times. CDR3 sequence reads: CASSTASGHYQPQHF. The CDR3 DNA follows: TGTGCCAGTAGTACCGCCTCGGGACACTATCAGCCCCAGCATTTT. The chain is built from TRBV19 and TRBJ1-5, with TRBD1 as a possible D gene (6 bases). The CDR3 runs to 15 residues. V lost 4 bases and J lost 5, with 15 bases in between. Looked up from germline, CDR1 is LNHDA and CDR2 is SQIVND (reference sequence).

This clonotype was detected only a few times. Here the CDR3 DNA reads TGTGCCAGCAGCTTAGCGGGGGGTACCTCGAGCTCCTACAATGAGCAGTTCTTC. This codes for CASSLAGGTSSSYNEQFF. The chain recombines TRBV7-6 with TRBJ2-1; a weak D match, TRBD2 (6 bases). CDR1 is SGHVS and CDR2 is FNYEAQ in the germline V gene. This CDR3 contains 18 residues. V was pared by 0 bases and J by 0 bases, with 15 bases between.

This clonotype was counted many times. The chain has TRBV19 and TRBJ1-2; D unresolved. The V end was cut by 4 bases, the J end by 3 bases, with 24 bases between. The length of the CDR3 is 18 residues. The germline gives CDR1 LNHDA, CDR2 SQIVND (reference sequence). The CDR3 DNA follows: TGTGCCAGTAGTAGAACAGTCAGCCTGATCCTTCCTTACTATGGCTACACCTTC. Protein: CASSRTVSLILPYYGYTF.

This clonotype showed up many times. CDR3: CASSFGQPTEAFF. The DNA of the CDR3 is TGTGCCAGCAGCTTCGGACAGCCCACTGAAGCTTTCTTT. This chain connects TRBV7-9 to TRBJ1-1; perhaps TRBD1 as D (6 bases). Germline V CDR1 and CDR2: SEHNR, FQNEAQ (reference sequence). V lost 3 bases to trimming and J lost 4 bases, with 9 bases between them. This CDR3 contains 13 residues.

The chain joins TRBV29-1 to TRBJ1-2; 9 positions agree with TRBD1. Germline V lookup: CDR1 SQVTM, CDR2 ANQGSEA. The CDR3 runs to 10 residues. Trimming cost V 7 bases and J 10 bases; bases outside gene matches: 4. CDR3 bases: TGCAGCGCAAGGGACAGGGACTACACCTTC. This codes for CSARDRDYTF.

This clonotype appeared many times. This chain joins TRBV5-1 and TRBJ1-1, with a weak D call TRBD1 (5 bases). Per germline, CDR1 SGHRS and CDR2 YFSETQ. The CDR3 has 14 amino acids. Trimming removed 4 bases at V and 0 bases at J, with 10 bases between. CDR3 DNA sequence: TGCGCCAGCAGCGACAGAAACATGAACACTGAAGCTTTCTTT. This sequence encodes CASSDRNMNTEAFF.

This clonotype was recorded many times. This chain connects TRBV10-3 to TRBJ2-7, with no clear D. This CDR3 contains 12 residues. Germline loops: CDR1 ENHRY, CDR2 SYGVKD. The ends were cut back, 0 bases at V and 4 bases at J, with 4 bases in the middle. CDR3 DNA: TGTGCCATCAGTGAGTCGCAGTACGAGCAGTACTTC. Its translation: CAISESQYEQYF.

A few counts support this clonotype. V and J are TRBV29-1 and TRBJ1-1; unclear D gene. This CDR3 has 11 residues. The germline CDR1 and CDR2 sequences are SQVTM and ANQGSEA. CDR3 protein: CTTSRGSEAFF. The CDR3 nucleotides read TGCACCACCAGCCGGGGTTCTGAAGCTTTCTTT.

This clonotype was seen repeatedly, ten times or more. The V and J genes are TRBV29-1 and TRBJ2-5; a weak D match, TRBD1 (6 bases). Trimming took off 1 base at V and 5 bases at J, with 17 bases between the two ends. CDR3 length: 15 amino acids. Germline V lookup: CDR1 SQVTM, CDR2 ANQGSEA. CDR3 sequence reads: CSVEGGPERYETQYF. Written as DNA, the CDR3 is TGCAGCGTTGAAGGGGGGCCCGAACGATACGAGACCCAGTACTTC.